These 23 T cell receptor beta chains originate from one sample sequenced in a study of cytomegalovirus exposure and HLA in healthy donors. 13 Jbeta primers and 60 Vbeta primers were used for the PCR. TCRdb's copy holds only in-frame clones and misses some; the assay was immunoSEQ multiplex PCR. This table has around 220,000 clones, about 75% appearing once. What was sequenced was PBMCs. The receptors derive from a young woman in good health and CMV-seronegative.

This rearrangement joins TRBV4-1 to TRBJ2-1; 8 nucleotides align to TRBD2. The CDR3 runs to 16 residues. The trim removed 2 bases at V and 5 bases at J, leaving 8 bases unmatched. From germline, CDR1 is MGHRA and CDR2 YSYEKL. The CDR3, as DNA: TGCGCCAGCAGCCAAATCGTCGGGGGGGGAGACAATGAGCAGTTCTTC. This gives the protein CASSQIVGGGDNEQFF.

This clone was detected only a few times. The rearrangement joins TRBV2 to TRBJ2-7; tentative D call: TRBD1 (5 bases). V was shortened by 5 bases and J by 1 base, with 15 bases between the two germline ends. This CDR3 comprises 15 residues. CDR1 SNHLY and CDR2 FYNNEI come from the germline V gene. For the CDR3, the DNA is TGTGCCAGCAGTTGGGGCACTACCCTTTCCTACGAGCAGTACTTC. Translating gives CASSWGTTLSYEQYF.

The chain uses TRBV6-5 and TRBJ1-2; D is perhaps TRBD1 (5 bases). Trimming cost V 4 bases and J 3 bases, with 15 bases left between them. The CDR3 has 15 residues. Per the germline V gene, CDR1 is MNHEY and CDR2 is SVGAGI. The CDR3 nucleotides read TGTGCCAGCAGTTCCCTGGAGGGGCTCCACTATGGCTACACCTTC. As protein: CASSSLEGLHYGYTF.

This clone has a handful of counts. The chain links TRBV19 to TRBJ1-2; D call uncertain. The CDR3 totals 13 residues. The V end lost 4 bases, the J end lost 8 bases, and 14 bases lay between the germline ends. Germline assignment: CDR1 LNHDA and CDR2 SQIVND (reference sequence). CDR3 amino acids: CASSNITPGGYTF. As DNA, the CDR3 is TGTGCCAGTAGTAATATCACGCCGGGAGGCTACACCTTC.

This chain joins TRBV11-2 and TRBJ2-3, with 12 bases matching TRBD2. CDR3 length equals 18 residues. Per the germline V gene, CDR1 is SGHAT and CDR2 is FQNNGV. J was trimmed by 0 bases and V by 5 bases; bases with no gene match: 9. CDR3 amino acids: CASSIRGGTSGSTDTQYF. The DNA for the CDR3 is TGTGCCAGCAGCATTAGGGGGGGGACTAGCGGGAGCACAGATACGCAGTATTTT.

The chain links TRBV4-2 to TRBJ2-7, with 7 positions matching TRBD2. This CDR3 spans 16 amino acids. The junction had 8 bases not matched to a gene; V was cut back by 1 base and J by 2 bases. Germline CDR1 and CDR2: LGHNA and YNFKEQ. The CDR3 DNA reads TGTGCCAGCAGCCAAGGGGGAGGCGGGAGCACCTACGAGCAGTACTTC. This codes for CASSQGGGGSTYEQYF.

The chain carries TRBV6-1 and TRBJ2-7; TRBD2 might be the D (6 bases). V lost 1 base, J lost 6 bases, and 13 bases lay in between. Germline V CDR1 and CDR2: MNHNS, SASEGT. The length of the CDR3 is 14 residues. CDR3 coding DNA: TGTGCCAGCAGTGAAGGGGGGAGGTGGGGCGAGCAGTACTTC. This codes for CASSEGGRWGEQYF.

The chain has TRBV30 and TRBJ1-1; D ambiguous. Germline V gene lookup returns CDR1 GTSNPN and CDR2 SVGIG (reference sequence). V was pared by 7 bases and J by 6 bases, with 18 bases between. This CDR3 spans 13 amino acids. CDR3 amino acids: CASNRGKGSEAFF. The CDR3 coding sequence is TGTGCCTCCAACCGGGGAAAAGGGTCTGAAGCTTTCTTT.

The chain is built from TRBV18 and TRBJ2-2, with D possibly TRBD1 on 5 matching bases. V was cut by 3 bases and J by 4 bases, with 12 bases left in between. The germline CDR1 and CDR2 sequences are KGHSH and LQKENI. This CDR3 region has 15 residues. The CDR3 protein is CASSPAWQGTGELFF. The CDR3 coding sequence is TGTGCCAGCTCACCTGCGTGGCAGGGCACCGGGGAGCTGTTTTTT.

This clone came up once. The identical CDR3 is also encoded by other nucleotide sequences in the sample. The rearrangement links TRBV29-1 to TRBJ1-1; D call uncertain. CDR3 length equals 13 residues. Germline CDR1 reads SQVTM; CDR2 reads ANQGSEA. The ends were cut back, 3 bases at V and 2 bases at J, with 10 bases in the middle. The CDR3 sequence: CSVEAGINTEAFF. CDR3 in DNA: TGCAGCGTTGAGGCGGGGATCAACACTGAAGCTTTCTTT.

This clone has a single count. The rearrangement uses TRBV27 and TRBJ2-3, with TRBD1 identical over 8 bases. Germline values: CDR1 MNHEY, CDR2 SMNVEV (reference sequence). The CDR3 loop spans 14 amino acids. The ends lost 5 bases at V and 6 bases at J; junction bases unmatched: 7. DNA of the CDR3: TGTGCCAGCAGTCCACCAAACAGGGGGGATACGCAGTATTTT. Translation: CASSPPNRGDTQYF.

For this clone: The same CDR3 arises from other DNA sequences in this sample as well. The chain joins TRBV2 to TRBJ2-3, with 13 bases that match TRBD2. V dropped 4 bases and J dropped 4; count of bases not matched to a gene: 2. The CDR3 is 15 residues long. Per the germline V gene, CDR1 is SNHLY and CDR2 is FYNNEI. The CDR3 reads CASSVGLAGSDTQYF. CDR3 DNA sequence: TGTGCCAGCAGTGTGGGACTAGCGGGGTCAGATACGCAGTATTTT.

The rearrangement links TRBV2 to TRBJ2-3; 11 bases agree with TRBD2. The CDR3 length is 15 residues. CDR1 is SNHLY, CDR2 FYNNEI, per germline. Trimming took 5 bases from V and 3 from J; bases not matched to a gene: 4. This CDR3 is CASSQTSGRTDTQYF. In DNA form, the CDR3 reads TGTGCCAGCAGTCAAACTAGCGGGAGAACAGATACGCAGTATTTT.

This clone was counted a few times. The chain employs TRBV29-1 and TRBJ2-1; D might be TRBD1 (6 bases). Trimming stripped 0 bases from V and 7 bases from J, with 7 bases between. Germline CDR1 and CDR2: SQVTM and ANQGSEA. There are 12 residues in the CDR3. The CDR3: CSVEEQGNEQFF. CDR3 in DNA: TGCAGCGTTGAAGAACAGGGTAATGAGCAGTTCTTC.

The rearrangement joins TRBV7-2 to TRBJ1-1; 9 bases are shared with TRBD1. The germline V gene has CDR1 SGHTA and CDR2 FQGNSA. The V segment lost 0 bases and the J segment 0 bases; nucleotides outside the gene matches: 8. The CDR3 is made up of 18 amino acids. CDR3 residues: CASSLALTGGILNTEAFF. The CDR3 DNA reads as TGTGCCAGCAGCTTAGCGCTAACAGGGGGCATCTTGAACACTGAAGCTTTCTTT.

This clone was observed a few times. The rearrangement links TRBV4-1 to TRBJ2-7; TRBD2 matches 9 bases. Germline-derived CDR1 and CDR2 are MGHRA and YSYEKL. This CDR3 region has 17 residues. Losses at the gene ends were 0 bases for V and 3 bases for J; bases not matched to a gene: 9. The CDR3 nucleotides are TGCGCCAGCAGCCAAGATCCCCCGGCTAGCGGGGACTACGAGCAGTACTTC. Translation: CASSQDPPASGDYEQYF.

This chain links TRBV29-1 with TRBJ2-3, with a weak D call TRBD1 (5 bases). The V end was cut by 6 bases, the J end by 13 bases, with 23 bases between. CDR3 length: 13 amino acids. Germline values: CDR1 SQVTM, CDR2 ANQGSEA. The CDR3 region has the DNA TGCAGCGTCCTACCCATGACAGATGTATGTGAGTATTTT. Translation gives CSVLPMTDVCEYF.

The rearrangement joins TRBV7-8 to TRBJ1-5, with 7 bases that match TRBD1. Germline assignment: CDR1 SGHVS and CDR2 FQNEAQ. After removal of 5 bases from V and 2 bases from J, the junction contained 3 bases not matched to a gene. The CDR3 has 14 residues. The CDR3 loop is CASSQGEGNQPQHF. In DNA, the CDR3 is TGTGCCAGCAGCCAGGGGGAGGGCAATCAGCCCCAGCATTTT.

CDR3 DNA: TGCGCCAGCAGCACAGGGGGTGAAAAACTGTTTTTT. Amino acid sequence: CASSTGGEKLFF. The chain combines TRBV4-1 with TRBJ1-4, with 8 nucleotides matching TRBD1. Germline V gives CDR1 MGHRA, CDR2 YSYEKL. This CDR3 is built from 12 residues. The V gene end was trimmed by 5 bases and the J gene end by 7 bases; junction bases not matched to a gene: 0.

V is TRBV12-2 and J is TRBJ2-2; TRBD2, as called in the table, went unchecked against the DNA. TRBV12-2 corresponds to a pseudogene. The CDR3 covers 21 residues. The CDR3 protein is CASRLAPGGQREGMNTGELFF. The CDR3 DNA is TGTGCAAGTCGCCTCGCCCCCGGGGGGCAGCGGGAGGGAATGAACACCGGGGAGCTGTTTTTT.

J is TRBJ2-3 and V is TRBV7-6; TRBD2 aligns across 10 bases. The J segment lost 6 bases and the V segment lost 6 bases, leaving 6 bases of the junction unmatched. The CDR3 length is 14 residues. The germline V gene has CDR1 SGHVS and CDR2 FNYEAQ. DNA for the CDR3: TGTGCCAGCAGTCTGACTAGCGGGCACGATACGCAGTATTTT. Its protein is CASSLTSGHDTQYF.

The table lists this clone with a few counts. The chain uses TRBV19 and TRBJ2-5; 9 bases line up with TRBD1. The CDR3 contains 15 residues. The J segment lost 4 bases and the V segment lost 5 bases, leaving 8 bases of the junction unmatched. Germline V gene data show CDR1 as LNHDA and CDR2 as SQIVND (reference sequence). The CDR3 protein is CASSPGTGRRETQYF. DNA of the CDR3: TGTGCCAGTAGTCCCGGGACAGGGCGGCGAGAGACCCAGTACTTC.

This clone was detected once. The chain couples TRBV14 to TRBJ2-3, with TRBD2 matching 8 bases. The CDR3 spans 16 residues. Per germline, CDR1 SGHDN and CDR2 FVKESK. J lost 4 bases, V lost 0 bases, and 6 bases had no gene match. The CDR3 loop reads CASSQDIPGGADTQYF. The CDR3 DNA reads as TGTGCCAGCAGCCAAGATATCCCCGGGGGGGCAGATACGCAGTATTTT.